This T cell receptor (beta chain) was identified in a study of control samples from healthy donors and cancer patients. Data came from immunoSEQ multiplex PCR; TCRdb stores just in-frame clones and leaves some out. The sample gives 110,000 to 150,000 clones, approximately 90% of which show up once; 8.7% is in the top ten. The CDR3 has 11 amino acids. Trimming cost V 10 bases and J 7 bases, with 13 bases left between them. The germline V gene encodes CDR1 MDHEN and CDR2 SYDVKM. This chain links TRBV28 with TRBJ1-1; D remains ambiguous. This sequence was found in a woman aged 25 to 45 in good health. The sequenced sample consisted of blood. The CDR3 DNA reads TGTGCCACCTTTACCGCTAGTGAAGCTTTCTTT. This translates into CATFTASEAFF.